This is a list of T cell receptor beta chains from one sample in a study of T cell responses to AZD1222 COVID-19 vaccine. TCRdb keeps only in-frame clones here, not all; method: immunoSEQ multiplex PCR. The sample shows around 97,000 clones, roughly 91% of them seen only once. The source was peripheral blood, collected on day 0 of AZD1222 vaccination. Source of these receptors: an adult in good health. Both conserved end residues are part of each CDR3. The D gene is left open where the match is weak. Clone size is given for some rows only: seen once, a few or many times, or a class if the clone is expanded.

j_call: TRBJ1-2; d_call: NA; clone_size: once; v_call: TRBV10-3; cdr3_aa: CAISESGVNYGYTF; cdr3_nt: TGTGCCATCAGTGAGTCGGGCGTTAACTATGGCTACACCTTC
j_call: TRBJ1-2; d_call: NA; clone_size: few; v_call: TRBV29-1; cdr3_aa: CSVSIGTLNYGYTF; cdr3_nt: TGCAGCGTTTCCATCGGGACACTCAACTATGGCTACACCTTC
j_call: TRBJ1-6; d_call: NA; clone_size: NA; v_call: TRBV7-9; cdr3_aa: CASSLERGRDSPLHF; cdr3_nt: TGTGCCAGCAGCTTAGAAAGGGGTAGGGATTCACCCCTCCACTTT
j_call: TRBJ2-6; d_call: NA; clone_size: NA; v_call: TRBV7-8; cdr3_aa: CASSPYRLIVGQLKSSGANVLTF; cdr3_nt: TGTGCCAGCAGCCCTTATAGGCTTATAGTTGGACAGCTGAAGAGCTCTGGGGCCAACGTCCTGACTTTC
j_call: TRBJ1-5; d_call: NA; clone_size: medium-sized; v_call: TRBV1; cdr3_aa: CTSPGCGDGPLQPQHF; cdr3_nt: TGCACCAGCCCAGGCTGTGGGGACGGACCCTTACAGCCCCAGCATTTT
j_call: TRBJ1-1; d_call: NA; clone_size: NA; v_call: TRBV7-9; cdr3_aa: CASSLEQGTEAFF; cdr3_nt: TGTGCCAGCAGCTTAGAACAGGGCACTGAAGCTTTCTTT
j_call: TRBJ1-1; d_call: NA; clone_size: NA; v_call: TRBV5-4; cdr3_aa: CASSWDGNTEAFF; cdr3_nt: TGTGCCAGCAGCTGGGACGGGAACACTGAAGCTTTCTTT
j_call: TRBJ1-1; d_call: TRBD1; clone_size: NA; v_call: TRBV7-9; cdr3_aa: CASTTGGARTEAFF; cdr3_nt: TGTGCCAGCACGACAGGGGGCGCACGGACTGAAGCTTTCTTT
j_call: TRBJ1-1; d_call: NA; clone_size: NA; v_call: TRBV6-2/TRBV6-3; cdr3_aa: CASSYSKGTPGDTEAFF; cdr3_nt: TGTGCCAGCAGTTACTCGAAAGGGACACCCGGGGACACTGAAGCTTTCTTT
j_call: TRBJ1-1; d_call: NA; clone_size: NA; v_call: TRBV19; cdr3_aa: CAGWTDLTEAFF; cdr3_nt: TGTGCCGGCTGGACAGACCTCACTGAAGCTTTCTTT
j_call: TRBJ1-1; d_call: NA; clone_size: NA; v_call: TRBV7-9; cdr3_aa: CASSLARGGTEAFF; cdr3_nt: TGTGCCAGCAGCTTAGCGCGGGGTGGCACTGAAGCTTTCTTT
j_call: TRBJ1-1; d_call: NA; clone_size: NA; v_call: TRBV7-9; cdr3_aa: CASSLGGGVGTEAFF; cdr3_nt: TGTGCCAGCAGCTTAGGCGGGGGGGTAGGCACTGAAGCTTTCTTT
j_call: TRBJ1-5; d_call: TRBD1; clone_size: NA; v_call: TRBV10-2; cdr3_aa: CASKETGGSNQPQHF; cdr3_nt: TGCGCCAGCAAAGAGACAGGGGGAAGCAATCAGCCCCAGCATTTT